This T cell receptor (beta chain) came from a study of cytomegalovirus exposure and HLA in healthy donors. Study information: Membership in the Caucasian-associated ancestry cluster was found for about four fifths of roughly 400 genotyped donors. Study-wide findings and caveats: Previous analysis showed most TCR beta V segments were productive about 90% or about 30% of the time. Immune exposure data for these donors was limited to CMV serostatus.

Points on this clone: The antigen is unknown.

Germline V gene lookup returns CDR1 SGHTA and CDR2 FQGNSA. The CDR3 loop spans 15 amino acids. The V end was cut by 0 bases, the J end by 1 base, with 8 bases between. PCR involved 60 Vbeta and 13 Jbeta primers. TCRdb's copy holds only in-frame clones and misses some; the assay was immunoSEQ multiplex PCR. The sample lists fewer than 130,000 clones, 70% to 80% occurring once. Material for sequencing was PBMCs. The clonotype was recovered from a woman aged 35 to 49 in good health and CMV-seronegative. The chain has TRBV7-2 and TRBJ2-3; TRBD2 is a possible D gene (6 bases). The CDR3 sequence is CASSLAWGGTDTQYF. As DNA, the CDR3 is TGTGCCAGCAGCTTAGCGTGGGGGGGCACAGATACGCAGTATTTT.